This entry lists 5 T cell receptor beta chains sequenced from one sample in a study of blood T cell repertoires in COVID-19. Sequencing used immunoSEQ multiplex PCR; TCRdb keeps in-frame clones, though not all of them. This sample has about 130,000 clones, with around 89% found just once. What was sequenced was peripheral blood. Receptors originate from a man aged 55-75 years with COVID-19, enrolled during active disease.

The chain couples TRBV19 to TRBJ1-1, with D maybe TRBD1 (5 bases). This CDR3 contains 14 residues. Trimming shortened V by 4 bases and J by 3 bases, and 12 bases separated the two germline ends. Looked up from germline, CDR1 is LNHDA and CDR2 is SQIVND (reference sequence). The chain's CDR3 is CASSTNGGYTEAFF. Written as DNA, the CDR3 is TGTGCCAGTAGTACCAATGGGGGGTACACTGAAGCTTTCTTT.

This clone is a singleton in its sample. The chain uses TRBV5-1 and TRBJ2-3; 9 positions match TRBD2. J gave up 2 bases and V 1 base, and 5 bases lay outside the gene matches. Germline V gene data show CDR1 as SGHRS and CDR2 as YFSETQ. CDR3 length equals 16 residues. The CDR3 bases are TGCGCCAGCAGCTTGTTAGCGGGGGCCCTCACAGATACGCAGTATTTT. Translating gives CASSLLAGALTDTQYF. Based on the CDR3 plus reference TRBV5-1 and TRBJ2-3, the full variable domain is KAGVTQTPRYLIKTRGQQVTLSCSPISGHRSVSWYQQTPGQGLQFLFEYFSETQRNKGNFPGRFSGRQFSNSRSEMNVSTLELGDSALYLCASSLLAGALTDTQYFGPGTRLTVL.

J is TRBJ2-3 and V is TRBV25-1; 9 nucleotides line up with TRBD1. This CDR3 contains 15 residues. J gave up 4 bases and V 4 bases, and 6 bases lay outside the gene matches. The germline V gene encodes CDR1 MGHDK and CDR2 SYGVNS. The CDR3, as DNA: TGTGCCAGCAGTGCTACAGGGGGCTGGGCAGATACGCAGTATTTT. This encodes CASSATGGWADTQYF.

This sequence joins TRBV6-5 and TRBJ1-2; the D gene is possibly TRBD1 (5 bases). Germline lookup yields CDR1 MNHEY and CDR2 SVGAGI. The V end lost 0 bases, the J end lost 8 bases, and 13 bases lay between the germline ends. The CDR3 runs to 14 residues. The CDR3 sequence: CASSYSGPQAGYTF. DNA of the CDR3: TGTGCCAGCAGTTACTCGGGGCCCCAGGCGGGCTACACCTTC.

The J gene is TRBJ2-1, the V gene TRBV29-1; 9 nucleotides match TRBD2. The trim removed 7 bases at V and 9 bases at J, leaving 10 bases unmatched. Looked up from germline, CDR1 is SQVTM and CDR2 is ANQGSEA. The CDR3 runs to 13 residues. CDR3 protein: CSGGGLALSEQFF. The CDR3 coding sequence is TGCAGCGGGGGGGGACTAGCCCTTAGTGAGCAGTTCTTC.